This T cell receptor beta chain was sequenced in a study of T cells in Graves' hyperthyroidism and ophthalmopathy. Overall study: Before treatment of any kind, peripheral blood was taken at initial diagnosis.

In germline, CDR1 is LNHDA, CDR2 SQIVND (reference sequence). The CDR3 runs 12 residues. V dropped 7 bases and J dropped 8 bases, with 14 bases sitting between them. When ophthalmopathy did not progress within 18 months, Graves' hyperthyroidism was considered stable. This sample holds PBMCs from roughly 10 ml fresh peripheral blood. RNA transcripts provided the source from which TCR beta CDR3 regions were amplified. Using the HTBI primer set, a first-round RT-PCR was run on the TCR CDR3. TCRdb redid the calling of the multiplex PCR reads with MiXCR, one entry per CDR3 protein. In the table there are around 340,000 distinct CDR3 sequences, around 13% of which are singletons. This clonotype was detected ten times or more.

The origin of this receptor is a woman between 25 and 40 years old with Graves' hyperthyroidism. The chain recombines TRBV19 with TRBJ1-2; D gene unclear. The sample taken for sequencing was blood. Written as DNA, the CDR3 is TGTGCCAGTACCACCGAGGCCGGGGGCTACACCTTC. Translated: CASTTEAGGYTF.